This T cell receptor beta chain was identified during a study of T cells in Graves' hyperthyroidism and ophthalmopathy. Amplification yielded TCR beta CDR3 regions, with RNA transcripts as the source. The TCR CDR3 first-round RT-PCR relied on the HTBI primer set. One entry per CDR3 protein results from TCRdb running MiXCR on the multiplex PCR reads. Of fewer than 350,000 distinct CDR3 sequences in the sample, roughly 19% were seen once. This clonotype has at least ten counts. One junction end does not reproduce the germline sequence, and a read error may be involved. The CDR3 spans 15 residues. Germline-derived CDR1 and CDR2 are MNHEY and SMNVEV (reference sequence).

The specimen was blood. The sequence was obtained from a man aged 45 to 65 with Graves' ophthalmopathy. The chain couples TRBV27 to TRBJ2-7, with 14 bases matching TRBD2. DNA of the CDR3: TGCGCCAGCAGCACGGGGACTAGCGGGAGCTACGAGCAGTACTTC. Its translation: CASSTGTSGSYEQYF.